The 13 T cell receptor beta chains reported below all come from one sample, sequenced in a study of cytomegalovirus exposure and HLA in healthy donors. PCR amplification relied on 60 Vbeta primers (plus 13 Jbeta primers). Assay: immunoSEQ multiplex PCR; the TCRdb copy retains only in-frame clones and omits some. The data contain about 140,000 clones, around 75% of them singletons. Sequencing used PBMCs. These receptors were collected from a man aged 40-49 years in good health and CMV-seronegative.

This sequence joins TRBV25-1 and TRBJ1-6, with D uncertain. This CDR3 contains 13 residues. Germline CDR1 reads MGHDK; CDR2 reads SYGVNS. Trimming left V 6 bases short and J 8 bases short, with 11 bases between. The DNA of the CDR3 is TGTGCCAGCAGCTCAAGAGCGGATTCACCCCTCCACTTT. Amino acids: CASSSRADSPLHF.

The J gene is TRBJ2-7, the V gene TRBV7-3, with TRBD2 matching 9 bases. The CDR3 runs 16 residues. V lost 5 bases and J lost 4; bases outside the gene matches: 12. Germline V lookup: CDR1 SGHTA, CDR2 FQGTGA. CDR3 protein: CASSLGRGGDYYEQYF. DNA of the CDR3: TGTGCCAGCAGCCTAGGGCGGGGGGGCGATTATTACGAGCAGTACTTC.

This chain connects TRBV6-6 to TRBJ2-2; 8 nucleotides line up with TRBD1. The CDR3 runs 15 residues. J gave up 7 bases and V 7 bases, and 11 bases lay outside the gene matches. Germline V gene sequence: CDR1 MNHNY, CDR2 SVGAGI (reference sequence). CDR3 nucleotide sequence: TGTGCCAGCACGATGGTCAGGGGGCTTATCGGGGAGCTGTTTTTT. It specifies CASTMVRGLIGELFF.

The chain couples TRBV5-1 to TRBJ1-2; 8 nucleotides match TRBD1. The CDR3 is 14 amino acids. Per germline, CDR1 SGHRS and CDR2 YFSETQ. Trimming removed 4 bases from V and 6 bases from J; junction bases left unmatched: 8. CDR3 region: CASSLKQGEDGYTF. CDR3 DNA: TGCGCCAGCAGCCTGAAACAGGGGGAAGATGGCTACACCTTC.

The rearrangement joins TRBV27 to TRBJ2-1; D call uncertain. This CDR3 is 14 amino acids long. Per germline, CDR1 MNHEY and CDR2 SMNVEV (reference sequence). V lost 3 bases and J 5 bases, leaving 11 bases between the germline ends. Written as DNA, the CDR3 is TGTGCCAGCAGTTTGATTGGCGGAGACAATGAGCAGTTCTTC. It yields the protein CASSLIGGDNEQFF.

This rearrangement joins TRBV29-1 to TRBJ1-4; 10 bases are shared with TRBD1. Germline V gene sequence: CDR1 SQVTM, CDR2 ANQGSEA. J was trimmed by 0 bases and V by 6 bases; bases with no gene match: 1. The CDR3 sequence is 14 residues long. The CDR3 DNA reads TGCAGCGTAGGACAGGGGGCAACTAATGAAAAACTGTTTTTT. Its translation: CSVGQGATNEKLFF.

The V call is TRBV7-3, the J call TRBJ2-5, with D possibly being TRBD1 (5 bases). Germline loops: CDR1 SGHTA, CDR2 FQGTGA. This CDR3 has 13 residues. The V end was cut by 5 bases, the J end by 5 bases, with 12 bases between. The CDR3 nucleotides are TGTGCCAGCAGCCTTCTAAGGGGCGAGACCCAGTACTTC. It encodes CASSLLRGETQYF. The complete variable domain, with remaining parts taken from reference TRBV7-3 and TRBJ2-5, reads GAGVSQTPSNKVTEKGKYVELRCDPISGHTALYWYRQSLGQGPEFLIYFQGTGAADDSGLPNDRFFAVRPEGSVSTLKIQRTERGDSAVYLCASSLLRGETQYFGPGTRLLVL.

V gene TRBV15 combines with J gene TRBJ1-2; D gene ambiguous. Germline V lookup: CDR1 LNHNV, CDR2 YYDKDF (reference sequence). V gave up 3 bases and J gave up 4 bases, with 15 bases separating them. The CDR3 extends over 15 amino acids. In DNA, the CDR3 is TGTGCCACCAGCAGGGAAGACTCGGATCCCTATGGCTACACCTTC. This translates into CATSREDSDPYGYTF.

This clone appeared a few times. CDR3 region: CASSLQGLNTEAFF. CDR3 sequence (DNA): TGTGCCAGCAGCCTTCAGGGGTTAAACACTGAAGCTTTCTTT. The chain has TRBV2 and TRBJ1-1; tentatively, D is TRBD1 (6 bases). V lost 6 bases to trimming and J lost 2 bases, with 13 bases between them. CDR3 length equals 14 residues. From germline, CDR1 is SNHLY and CDR2 FYNNEI.

This clone came up once. V usage is TRBV19 and J usage is TRBJ2-7, with D uncertain. CDR1 is LNHDA, CDR2 SQIVND, per germline (reference sequence). Trimming took 1 base from V and 0 from J, leaving 10 bases between them. This CDR3 region has 15 residues. CDR3 loop: CASSIGAPSSYEQYF. The CDR3 DNA reads as TGTGCCAGTAGTATAGGGGCCCCCTCCTCCTACGAGCAGTACTTC.

This chain links TRBV6-8 with TRBJ1-5, with TRBD1 matching over 10 bases. The CDR3 extends over 16 amino acids. V shed 5 bases, J shed 0 bases, and the junction held 4 bases outside the gene matches. Germline loops: CDR1 MNHGY, CDR2 SAAAGT. The CDR3 sequence is CASSADRGDSNQPQHF. The CDR3 region has the DNA TGTGCCAGCAGTGCGGACAGGGGGGATAGCAATCAGCCCCAGCATTTT.

The gene calls are TRBV19 and TRBJ1-1; 7 bases fit TRBD1. Trimming cost V 7 bases and J 0 bases; bases outside gene matches: 8. This CDR3 region has 15 residues. Germline lookup yields CDR1 LNHDA and CDR2 SQIVND (reference sequence). DNA of the CDR3: TGTGCCAGTACGGCCCAGGACAGGCTGAACACTGAAGCTTTCTTT. Protein: CASTAQDRLNTEAFF.

Concerning this clone itself: One end of the junction varies from germline; a read error may be responsible. The gene calls are TRBV7-9 and TRBJ1-2, with 7 bases identical to TRBD1. This CDR3 is built from 11 residues. Germline loops: CDR1 SEHNR, CDR2 FQNEAQ (reference sequence). CDR3 region: CSSSRQGGYTF. The CDR3, as DNA: TGTTCCAGCAGCCGACAGGGAGGCTACACCTTC.